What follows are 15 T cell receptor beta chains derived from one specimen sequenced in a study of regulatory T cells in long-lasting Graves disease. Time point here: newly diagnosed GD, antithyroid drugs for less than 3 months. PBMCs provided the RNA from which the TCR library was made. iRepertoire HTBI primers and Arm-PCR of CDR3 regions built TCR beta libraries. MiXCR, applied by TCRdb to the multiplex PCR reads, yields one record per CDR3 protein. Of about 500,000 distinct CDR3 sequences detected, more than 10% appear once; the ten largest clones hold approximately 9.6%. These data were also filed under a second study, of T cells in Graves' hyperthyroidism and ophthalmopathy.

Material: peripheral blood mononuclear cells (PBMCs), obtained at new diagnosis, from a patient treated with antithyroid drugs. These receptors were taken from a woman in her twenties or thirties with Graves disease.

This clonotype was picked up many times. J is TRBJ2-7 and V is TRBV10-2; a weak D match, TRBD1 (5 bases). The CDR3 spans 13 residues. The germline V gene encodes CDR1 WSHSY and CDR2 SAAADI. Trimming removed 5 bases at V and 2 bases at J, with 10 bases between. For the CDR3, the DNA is TGCGCCAGCAGTAAGACAGAGACCTACGAGCAGTACTTC. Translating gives CASSKTETYEQYF.

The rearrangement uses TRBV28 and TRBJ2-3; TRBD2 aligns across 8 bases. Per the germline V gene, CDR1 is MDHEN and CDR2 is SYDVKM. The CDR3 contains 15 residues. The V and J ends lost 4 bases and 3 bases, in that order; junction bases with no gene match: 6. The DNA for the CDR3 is TGTGCCAGCAGTTCCAGCGGGAGTCGGACAGATACGCAGTATTTT. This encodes CASSSSGSRTDTQYF.

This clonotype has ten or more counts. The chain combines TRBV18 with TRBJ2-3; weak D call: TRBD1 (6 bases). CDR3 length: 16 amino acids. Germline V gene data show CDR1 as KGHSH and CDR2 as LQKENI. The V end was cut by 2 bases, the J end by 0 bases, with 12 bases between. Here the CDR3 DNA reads TGTGCCAGCTCACCATTACAGGGTTCGAGCACAGATACGCAGTATTTT. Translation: CASSPLQGSSTDTQYF.

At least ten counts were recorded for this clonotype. The CDR3 loop reads CASSEQGDYEQYF. CDR3 nucleotide sequence: TGTGCCAGCAGTGAACAGGGGGACTACGAGCAGTACTTC. The V gene is TRBV6-1, the J gene TRBJ2-7, with 7 bases lining up with TRBD1. CDR1 is MNHNS and CDR2 is SASEGT in the germline V gene. The junction had 1 base not matched to a gene; V was cut back by 2 bases and J by 3 bases. The CDR3 sequence is 13 residues long.

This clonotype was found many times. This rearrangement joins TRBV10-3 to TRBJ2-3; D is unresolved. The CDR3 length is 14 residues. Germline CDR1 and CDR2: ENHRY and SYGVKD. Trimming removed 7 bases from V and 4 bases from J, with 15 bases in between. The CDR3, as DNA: TGTGCCATCAAGGGTTTATCGGACGCAGATACGCAGTATTTT. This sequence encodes CAIKGLSDADTQYF.

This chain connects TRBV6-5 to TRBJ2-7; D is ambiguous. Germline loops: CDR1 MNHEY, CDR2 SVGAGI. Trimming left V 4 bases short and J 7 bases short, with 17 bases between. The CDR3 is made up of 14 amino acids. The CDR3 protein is CASSSESGYNEQYF. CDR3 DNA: TGTGCCAGCAGTTCCGAGTCAGGATACAATGAGCAGTACTTC.

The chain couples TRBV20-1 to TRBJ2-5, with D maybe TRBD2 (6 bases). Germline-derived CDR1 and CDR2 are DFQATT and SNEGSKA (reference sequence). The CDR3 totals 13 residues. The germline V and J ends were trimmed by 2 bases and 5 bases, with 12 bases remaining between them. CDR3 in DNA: TGCAGTGCTAGAACTAGCACATGGGAGACCCAGTACTTC. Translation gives CSARTSTWETQYF.

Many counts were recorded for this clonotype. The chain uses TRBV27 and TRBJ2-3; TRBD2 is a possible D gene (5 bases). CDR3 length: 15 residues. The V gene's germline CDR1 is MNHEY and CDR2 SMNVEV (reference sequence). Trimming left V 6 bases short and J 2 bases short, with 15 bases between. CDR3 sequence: CASRMDSYPTDTQYF. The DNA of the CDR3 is TGTGCCAGCAGAATGGACTCTTACCCCACAGATACGCAGTATTTT.

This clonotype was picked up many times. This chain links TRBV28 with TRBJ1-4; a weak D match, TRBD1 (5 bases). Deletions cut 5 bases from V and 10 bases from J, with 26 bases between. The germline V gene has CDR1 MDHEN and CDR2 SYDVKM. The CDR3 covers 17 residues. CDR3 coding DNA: TGTGCCAGCAGTAGACGCTACGGGACCGCGATAGAGGGAAAACTGTTTTTT. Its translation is CASSRRYGTAIEGKLFF. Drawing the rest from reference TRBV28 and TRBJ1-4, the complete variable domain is DVKVTQSSRYLVKRTGEKVFLECVQDMDHENMFWYRQDPGLGLRLIYFSYDVKMKEKGDIPEGYSVSREKKERFSLILESASTNQTSMYLCASSRRYGTAIEGKLFFGSGTQLSVL.

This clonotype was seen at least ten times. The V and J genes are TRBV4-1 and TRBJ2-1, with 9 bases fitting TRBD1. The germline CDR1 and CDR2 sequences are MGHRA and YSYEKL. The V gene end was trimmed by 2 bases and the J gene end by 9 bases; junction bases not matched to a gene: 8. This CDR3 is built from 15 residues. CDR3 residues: CASSQPTQTGGEQFF. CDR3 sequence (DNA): TGCGCCAGCAGCCAACCCACACAGACAGGGGGTGAGCAGTTCTTC.

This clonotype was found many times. The CDR3 DNA reads as TGTGCCAGCAGTGAAAGCTGGGACTACGGATACGAGCAGTACTTC. Translating gives CASSESWDYGYEQYF. The chain combines TRBV6-1 with TRBJ2-7; 7 bases are a match to TRBD2. The CDR3 is 15 residues long. CDR1 and CDR2 (germline): MNHNS, SASEGT. The J segment lost 4 bases and the V segment lost 2 bases, leaving 8 bases of the junction unmatched.

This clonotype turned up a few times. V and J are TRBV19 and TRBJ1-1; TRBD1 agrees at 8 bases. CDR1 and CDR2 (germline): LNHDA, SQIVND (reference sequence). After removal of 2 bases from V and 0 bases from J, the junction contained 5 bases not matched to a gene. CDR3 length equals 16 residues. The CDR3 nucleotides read TGTGCCAGTAGTATATCAGGGGGCTGGGTGAACACTGAAGCTTTCTTT. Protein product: CASSISGGWVNTEAFF.

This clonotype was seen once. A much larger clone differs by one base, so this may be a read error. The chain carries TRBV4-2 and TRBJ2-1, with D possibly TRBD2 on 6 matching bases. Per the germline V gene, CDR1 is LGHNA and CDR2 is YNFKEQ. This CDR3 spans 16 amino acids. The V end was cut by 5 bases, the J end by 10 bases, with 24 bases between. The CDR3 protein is CASSSRPRGGSYEQFF. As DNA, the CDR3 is TGTGCCAGCAGCTCACGCCCCCGGGGAGGATCGTACGAGCAGTTCTTC.

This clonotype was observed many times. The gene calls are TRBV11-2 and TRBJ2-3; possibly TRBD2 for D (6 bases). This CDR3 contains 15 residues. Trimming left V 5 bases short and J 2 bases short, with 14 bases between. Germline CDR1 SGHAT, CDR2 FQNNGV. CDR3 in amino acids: CASSQSGSSTDTQYF. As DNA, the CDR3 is TGTGCCAGCAGCCAAAGCGGGTCTTCCACAGATACGCAGTATTTT.

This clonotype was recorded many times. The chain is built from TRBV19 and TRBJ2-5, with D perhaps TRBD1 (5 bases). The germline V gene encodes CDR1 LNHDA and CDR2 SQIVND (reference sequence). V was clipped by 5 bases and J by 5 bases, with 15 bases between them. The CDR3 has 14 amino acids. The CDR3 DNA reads TGTGCCAGTAGTGGCATGGGGCGGTGGGAGACCCAGTACTTC. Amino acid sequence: CASSGMGRWETQYF.